The present T cell receptor beta chain was sequenced within a study of post-analysis software for immune sequencing data. Overall study results and limits: About five TRBV segments, including TRBV5-6, TRBV5-1 and TRBV20-1, were more frequent in patients than controls. Normalized Chao1 diversity was significantly lower in multiple sclerosis patients than in controls. When the samples were clustered directly with F measure, those that had been prepared in the same batch showed strong co-clustering.

In germline, CDR1 is SQVTM, CDR2 ANQGSEA. This CDR3 comprises 15 residues. Trimming stripped 2 bases from V and 2 bases from J, with 14 bases between. Unique molecular identifiers were built into the TCR beta cDNA libraries. The source material, roughly 0.9 to 11 million T cells, gave rise to about 500,000 cDNA molecules. TCRdb used MiXCR to reprocess the PCR reads, holding one entry per CDR3 protein. The sample records 600,000 to 700,000 distinct CDR3 sequences, more than 50% being singletons. A note on this clonotype: Its antigen is not known.

The sequencing sample was made of blood. This clonotype was sampled from a girl aged 2 to 10 with multiple sclerosis. This chain links TRBV29-1 with TRBJ2-3; weak D call: TRBD1 (5 bases). The CDR3 coding sequence is TGCAGCGTTGAACAATTGACAGCAGACACAGATACGCAGTATTTT. It yields the protein CSVEQLTADTDTQYF.